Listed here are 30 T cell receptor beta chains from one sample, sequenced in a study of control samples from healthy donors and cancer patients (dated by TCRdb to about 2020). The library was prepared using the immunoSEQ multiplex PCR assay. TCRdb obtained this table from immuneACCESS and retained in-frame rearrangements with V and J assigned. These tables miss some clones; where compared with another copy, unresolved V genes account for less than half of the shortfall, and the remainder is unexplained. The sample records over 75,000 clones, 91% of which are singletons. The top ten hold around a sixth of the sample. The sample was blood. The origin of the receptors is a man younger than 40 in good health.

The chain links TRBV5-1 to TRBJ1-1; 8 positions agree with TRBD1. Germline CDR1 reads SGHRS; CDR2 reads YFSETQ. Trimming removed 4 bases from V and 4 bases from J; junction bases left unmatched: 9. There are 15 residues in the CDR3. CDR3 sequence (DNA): TGCGCCAGCAGCCCCCAGGGGACAGGCAGCACTGAAGCTTTCTTT. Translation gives CASSPQGTGSTEAFF.

The CDR3 sequence: CASSVGSSNEQFF. CDR3 nucleotide sequence: TGTGCCAGCAGCGTAGGGAGCAGCAATGAGCAGTTCTTC. The chain joins TRBV9 to TRBJ2-1; D is ambiguous. V lost 0 bases to trimming and J lost 6 bases, with 7 bases between them. The CDR3 runs to 13 residues. The germline V gene has CDR1 SGDLS and CDR2 YYNGEE.

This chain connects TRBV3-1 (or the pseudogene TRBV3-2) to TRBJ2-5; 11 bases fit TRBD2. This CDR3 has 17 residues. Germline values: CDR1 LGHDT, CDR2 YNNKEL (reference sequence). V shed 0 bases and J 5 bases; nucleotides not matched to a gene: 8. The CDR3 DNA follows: TGTGCCAGCAGCCAAGATCTGTCTAGCGGGAGGAGGGAGACCCAGTACTTC. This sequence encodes CASSQDLSSGRRETQYF.

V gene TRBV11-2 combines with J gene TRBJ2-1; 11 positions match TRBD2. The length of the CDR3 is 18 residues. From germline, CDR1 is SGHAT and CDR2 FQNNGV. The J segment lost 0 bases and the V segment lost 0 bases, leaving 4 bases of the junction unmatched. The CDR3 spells CASSLDWTSGSSYNEQFF. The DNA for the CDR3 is TGTGCCAGCAGCTTAGATTGGACTAGCGGGTCCTCCTACAATGAGCAGTTCTTC. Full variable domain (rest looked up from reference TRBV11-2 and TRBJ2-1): EAGVAQSPRYKIIEKRQSVAFWCNPISGHATLYWYQQILGQGPKLLIQFQNNGVVDDSQLPKDRFSAERLKGVDSTLKIQPAKLEDSAVYLCASSLDWTSGSSYNEQFFGPGTRLTVL.

DNA of the CDR3: TGTGCCAGTAGTATGGTCAGATCTTCTCCCTACTACGAGCAGTACTTC. Its protein product is CASSMVRSSPYYEQYF. The chain links TRBV19 to TRBJ2-7; D is undetermined. The CDR3 covers 16 residues. Per germline, CDR1 LNHDA and CDR2 SQIVND (reference sequence). Trimming cost V 3 bases and J 3 bases, with 18 bases left between them.

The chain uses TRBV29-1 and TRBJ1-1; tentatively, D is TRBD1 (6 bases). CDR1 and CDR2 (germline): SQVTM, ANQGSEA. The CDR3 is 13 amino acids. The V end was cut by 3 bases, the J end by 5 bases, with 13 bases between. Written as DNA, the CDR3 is TGCAGCGTTGAGGACACAGGGTATACTGAAGCTTTCTTT. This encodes CSVEDTGYTEAFF.

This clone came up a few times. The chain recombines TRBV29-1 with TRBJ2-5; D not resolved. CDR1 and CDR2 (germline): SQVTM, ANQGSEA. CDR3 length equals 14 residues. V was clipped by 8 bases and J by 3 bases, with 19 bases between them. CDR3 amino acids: CSSRSRSREETQYF. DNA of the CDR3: TGCAGCTCCCGTAGCCGAAGCCGGGAAGAGACCCAGTACTTC.

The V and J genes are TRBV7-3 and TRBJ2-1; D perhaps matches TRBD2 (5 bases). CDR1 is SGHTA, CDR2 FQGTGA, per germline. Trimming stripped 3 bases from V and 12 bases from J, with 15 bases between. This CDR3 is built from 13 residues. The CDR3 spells CASSFGKSRTQFF. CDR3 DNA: TGTGCCAGCAGCTTCGGGAAGTCCAGGACGCAGTTCTTC.

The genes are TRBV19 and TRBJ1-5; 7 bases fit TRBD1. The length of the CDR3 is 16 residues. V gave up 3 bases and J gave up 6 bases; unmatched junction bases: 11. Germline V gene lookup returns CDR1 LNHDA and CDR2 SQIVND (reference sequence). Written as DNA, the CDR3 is TGTGCCAGTAGTATCGAAGGCAGGGGGAGAGGTCAGCCCCAGCATTTT. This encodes CASSIEGRGRGQPQHF.

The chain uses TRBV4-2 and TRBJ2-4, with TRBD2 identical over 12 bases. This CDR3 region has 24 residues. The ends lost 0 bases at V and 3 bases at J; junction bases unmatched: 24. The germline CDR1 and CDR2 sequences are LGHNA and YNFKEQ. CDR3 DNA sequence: TGTGCCAGCAGCCAAGATCGAGTAATCCCGGCTAGCGGGGGGGCGGGTGTGGTCAAAAACATTCAGTACTTC. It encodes CASSQDRVIPASGGAGVVKNIQYF.

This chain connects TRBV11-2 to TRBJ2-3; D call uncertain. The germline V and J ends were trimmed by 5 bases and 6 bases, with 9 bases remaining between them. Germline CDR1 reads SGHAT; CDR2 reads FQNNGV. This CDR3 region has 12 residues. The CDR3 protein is CASSLDRDTQYF. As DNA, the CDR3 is TGTGCCAGCAGCCTCGATCGTGATACGCAGTATTTT.

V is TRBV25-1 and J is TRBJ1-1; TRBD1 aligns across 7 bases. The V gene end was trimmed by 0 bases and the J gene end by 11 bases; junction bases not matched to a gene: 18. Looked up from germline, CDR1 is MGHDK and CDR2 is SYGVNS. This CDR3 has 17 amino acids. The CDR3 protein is CASSEYSRGTAPGRAFF. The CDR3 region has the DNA TGTGCCAGCAGTGAATACTCTCGCGGGACAGCACCCGGGAGGGCTTTCTTT.

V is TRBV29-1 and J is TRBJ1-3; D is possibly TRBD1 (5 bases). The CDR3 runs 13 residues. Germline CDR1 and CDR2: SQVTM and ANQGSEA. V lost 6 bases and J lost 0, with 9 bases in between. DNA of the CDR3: TGCAGCGTAGAGACAGACTCTGGAAACACCATATATTTT. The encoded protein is CSVETDSGNTIYF.

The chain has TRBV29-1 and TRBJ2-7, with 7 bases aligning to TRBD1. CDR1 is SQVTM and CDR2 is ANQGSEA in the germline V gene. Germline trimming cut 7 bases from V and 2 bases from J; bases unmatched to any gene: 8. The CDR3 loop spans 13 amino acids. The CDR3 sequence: CSAIPGTAYEQYF. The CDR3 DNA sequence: TGCAGCGCAATCCCCGGGACAGCCTACGAGCAGTACTTC.

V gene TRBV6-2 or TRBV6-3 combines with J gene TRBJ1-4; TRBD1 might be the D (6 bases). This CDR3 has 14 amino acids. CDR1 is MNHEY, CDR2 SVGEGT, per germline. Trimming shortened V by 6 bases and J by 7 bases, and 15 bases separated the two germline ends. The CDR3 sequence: CASSRGGAGEKLFF. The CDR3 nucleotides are TGTGCCAGCAGCCGGGGGGGCGCGGGTGAAAAACTGTTTTTT.

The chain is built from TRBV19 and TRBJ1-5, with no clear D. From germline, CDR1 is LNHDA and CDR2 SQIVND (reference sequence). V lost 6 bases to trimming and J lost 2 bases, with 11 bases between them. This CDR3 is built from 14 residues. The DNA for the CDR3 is TGTGCCAGTAGCGCCGGCCAGGGCAATCAGCCCCAGCATTTT. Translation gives CASSAGQGNQPQHF.

The CDR3, as DNA: TGTGCCAGCAGCTTAGGATTAGGAGGATGGGGCTCTCAAGAGACCCAGTACTTC. As protein: CASSLGLGGWGSQETQYF. This rearrangement joins TRBV7-9 to TRBJ2-5; D may be TRBD1 or TRBD2 (5 bases each). The length of the CDR3 is 18 residues. CDR1 SEHNR and CDR2 FQNEAQ come from the germline V gene (reference sequence). With 1 base removed from V and 2 bases from J, the gap between germline ends came to 20 bases. Using reference TRBV7-9 and TRBJ2-5 for the parts outside the CDR3, the full variable domain is DTGVSQNPRHKITKRGQNVTFRCDPISEHNRLYWYRQTLGQGPEFLTYFQNEAQLEKSRLLSDRFSAERPKGSFSTLEIQRTEQGDSAMYLCASSLGLGGWGSQETQYFGPGTRLLVL.

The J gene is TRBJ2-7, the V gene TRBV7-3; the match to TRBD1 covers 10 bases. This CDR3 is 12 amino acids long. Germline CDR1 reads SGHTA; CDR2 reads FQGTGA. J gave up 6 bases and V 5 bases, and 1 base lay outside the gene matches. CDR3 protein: CASSRTGGEQYF. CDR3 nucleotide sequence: TGTGCCAGCAGCCGGACAGGGGGCGAGCAGTACTTC.

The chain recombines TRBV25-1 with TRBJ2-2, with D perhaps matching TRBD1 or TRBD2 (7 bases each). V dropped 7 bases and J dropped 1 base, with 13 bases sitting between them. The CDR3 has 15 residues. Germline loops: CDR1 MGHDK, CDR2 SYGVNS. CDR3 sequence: CASTPRGGNTGELFF. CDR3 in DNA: TGTGCCAGCACACCCAGGGGGGGGAACACCGGGGAGCTGTTTTTT.

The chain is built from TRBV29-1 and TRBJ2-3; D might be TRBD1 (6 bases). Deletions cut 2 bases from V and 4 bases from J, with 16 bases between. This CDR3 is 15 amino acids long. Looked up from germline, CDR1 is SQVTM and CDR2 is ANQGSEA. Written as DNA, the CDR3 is TGCAGCGTTGAACTTACAGGGAGTTCATCAGATACGCAGTATTTT. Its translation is CSVELTGSSSDTQYF.

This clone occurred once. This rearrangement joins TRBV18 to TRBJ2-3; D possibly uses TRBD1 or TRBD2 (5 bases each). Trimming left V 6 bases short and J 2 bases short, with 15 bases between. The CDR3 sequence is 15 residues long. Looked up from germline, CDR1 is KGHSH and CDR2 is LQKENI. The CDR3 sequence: CASSRDGSPTDTQYF. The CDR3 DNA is TGTGCCAGCTCTCGGGACGGAAGCCCCACAGATACGCAGTATTTT.

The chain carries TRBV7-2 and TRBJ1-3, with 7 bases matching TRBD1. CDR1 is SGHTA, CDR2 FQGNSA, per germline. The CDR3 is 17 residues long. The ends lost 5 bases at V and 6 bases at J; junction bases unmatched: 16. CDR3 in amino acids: CASSPTGAGGFENTIYF. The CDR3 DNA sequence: TGTGCCAGCAGCCCTACTGGGGCAGGGGGATTCGAAAACACCATATATTTT.

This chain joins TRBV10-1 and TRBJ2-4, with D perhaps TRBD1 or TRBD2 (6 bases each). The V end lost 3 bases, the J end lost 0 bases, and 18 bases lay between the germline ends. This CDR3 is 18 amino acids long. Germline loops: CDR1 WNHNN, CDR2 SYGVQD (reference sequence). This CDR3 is CASSEASSGGAAKNIQYF. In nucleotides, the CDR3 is TGCGCCAGCAGTGAAGCCTCGTCCGGGGGCGCAGCCAAAAACATTCAGTACTTC.

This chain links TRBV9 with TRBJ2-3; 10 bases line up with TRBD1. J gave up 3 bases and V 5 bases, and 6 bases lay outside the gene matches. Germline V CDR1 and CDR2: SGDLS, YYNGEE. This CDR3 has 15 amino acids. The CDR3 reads CASSGGQGETDTQYF. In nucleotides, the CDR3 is TGTGCCAGCAGTGGTGGACAGGGGGAAACAGATACGCAGTATTTT.

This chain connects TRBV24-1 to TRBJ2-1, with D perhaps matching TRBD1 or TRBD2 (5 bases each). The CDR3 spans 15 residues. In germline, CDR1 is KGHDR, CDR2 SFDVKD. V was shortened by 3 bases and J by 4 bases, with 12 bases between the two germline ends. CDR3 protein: CATSDNRDGYNEQFF. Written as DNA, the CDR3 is TGTGCCACCAGTGATAACCGGGACGGATACAATGAGCAGTTCTTC.

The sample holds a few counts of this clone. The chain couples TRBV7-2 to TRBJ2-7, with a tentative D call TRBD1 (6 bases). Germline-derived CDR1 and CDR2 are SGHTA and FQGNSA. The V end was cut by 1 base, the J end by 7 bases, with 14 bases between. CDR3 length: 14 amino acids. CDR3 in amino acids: CASSLESGTREQYF. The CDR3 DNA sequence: TGTGCCAGCAGCTTAGAATCGGGGACACGAGAGCAGTACTTC.

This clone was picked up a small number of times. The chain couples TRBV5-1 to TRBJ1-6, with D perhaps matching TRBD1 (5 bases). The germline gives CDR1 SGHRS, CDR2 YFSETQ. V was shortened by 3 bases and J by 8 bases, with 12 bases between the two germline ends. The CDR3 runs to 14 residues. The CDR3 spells CASSWDGLDSPLHF. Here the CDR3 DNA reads TGCGCCAGCAGCTGGGACGGTTTGGATTCACCCCTCCACTTT.

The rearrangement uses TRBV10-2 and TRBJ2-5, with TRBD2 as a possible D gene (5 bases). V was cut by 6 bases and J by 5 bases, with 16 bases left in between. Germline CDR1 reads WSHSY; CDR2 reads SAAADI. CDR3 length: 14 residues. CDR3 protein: CASSEGLRGETQYF. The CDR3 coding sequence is TGCGCCAGCAGCGAAGGCTTACGAGGGGAGACCCAGTACTTC.

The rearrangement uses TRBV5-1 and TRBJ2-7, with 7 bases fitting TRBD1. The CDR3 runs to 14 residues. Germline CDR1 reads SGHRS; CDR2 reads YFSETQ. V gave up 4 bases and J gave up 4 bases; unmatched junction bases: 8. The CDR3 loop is CASSTDREGYEQYF. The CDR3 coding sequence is TGCGCCAGCAGCACCGACAGGGAAGGGTACGAGCAGTACTTC. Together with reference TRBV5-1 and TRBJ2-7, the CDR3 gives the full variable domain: KAGVTQTPRYLIKTRGQQVTLSCSPISGHRSVSWYQQTPGQGLQFLFEYFSETQRNKGNFPGRFSGRQFSNSRSEMNVSTLELGDSALYLCASSTDREGYEQYFGPGTRLTVT.

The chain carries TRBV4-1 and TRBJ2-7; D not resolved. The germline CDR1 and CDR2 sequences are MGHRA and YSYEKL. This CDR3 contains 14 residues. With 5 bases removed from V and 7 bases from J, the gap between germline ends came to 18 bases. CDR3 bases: TGCGCCAGCAGCGGATCCGGGTCCCTAGAAGAGCAGTACTTC. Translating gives CASSGSGSLEEQYF.